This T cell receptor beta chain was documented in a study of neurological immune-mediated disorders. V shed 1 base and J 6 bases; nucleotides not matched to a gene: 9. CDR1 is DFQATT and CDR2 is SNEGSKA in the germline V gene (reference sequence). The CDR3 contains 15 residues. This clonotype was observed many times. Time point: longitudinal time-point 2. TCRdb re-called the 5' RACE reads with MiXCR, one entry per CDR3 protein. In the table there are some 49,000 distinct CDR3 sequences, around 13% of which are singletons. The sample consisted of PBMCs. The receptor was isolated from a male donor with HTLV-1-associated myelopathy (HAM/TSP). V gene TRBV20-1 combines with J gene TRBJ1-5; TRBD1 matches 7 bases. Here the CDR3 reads CSARGRGQRAQPQHF. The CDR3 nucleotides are TGCAGTGCTAGAGGGAGGGGGCAACGGGCTCAGCCCCAGCATTTT.